Presented here are 16 T cell receptor beta chains from one specimen sequenced in a study of regulatory T cells in long-lasting Graves disease. Time point meaning: newly diagnosed GD, antithyroid drugs for less than 3 months. Extracted PBMC RNA gave rise to the TCR library. Construction of the TCR beta libraries employed iRepertoire HTBI primers in conjunction with Arm-PCR of CDR3 regions. TCRdb redid the calling of the multiplex PCR reads with MiXCR, one entry per CDR3 protein. Of some 250,000 distinct CDR3 sequences listed, about 20% are singletons. These same records also appear under a second study, on T cells in Graves' hyperthyroidism and ophthalmopathy.

Sequenced material: peripheral blood mononuclear cells (PBMCs), taken at new diagnosis, from a patient treated with antithyroid drugs. The receptors were sampled from a woman in her 30s with Graves disease.

The sample holds many counts of this clonotype. The rearrangement uses TRBV20-1 and TRBJ1-2; possibly TRBD1 for D (6 bases). The V and J ends lost 3 bases and 7 bases respectively, with 18 bases between them. There are 14 residues in the CDR3. CDR1 and CDR2 from the germline V gene are DFQATT and SNEGSKA (reference sequence). The DNA for the CDR3 is TGCAGTGCTAGGGAGGGGGGACCTCTGGTTGGCTACACCTTC. Translated: CSAREGGPLVGYTF.

The rearrangement uses TRBV9 and TRBJ2-2; 11 bases are shared with TRBD1. This CDR3 region has 16 residues. The germline V gene encodes CDR1 SGDLS and CDR2 YYNGEE. V lost 4 bases and J lost 7; bases outside the gene matches: 9. The CDR3, as DNA: TGTGCCAGCAGCAAGCCAGGACAGGGGGCGGACGGGGAGCTGTTTTTT. Translating it yields CASSKPGQGADGELFF.

This clonotype was counted many times. The V gene is TRBV5-6, the J gene TRBJ2-1, with 8 bases that match TRBD2. The CDR3 runs to 14 residues. Germline values: CDR1 SGHDT, CDR2 YYEEEE. With 4 bases clipped from V and 7 bases from J, the junction kept 7 bases outside the gene matches. The CDR3 DNA sequence: TGTGCCAGCAGCATCCGACTAGCGCATAATGAGCAGTTCTTC. Translating gives CASSIRLAHNEQFF.

In this sample, this clonotype turned up many times. The gene calls are TRBV20-1 and TRBJ1-2; D is unresolved. CDR1 and CDR2 from the germline V gene are DFQATT and SNEGSKA (reference sequence). The CDR3 has 15 residues. Trimming pared 3 bases from V and 8 bases from J, leaving 22 bases between. CDR3 DNA sequence: TGCAGTGCTAGGGAGTCCCTAAACGGTGTGGGGGGCTACACCTTC. Protein sequence: CSARESLNGVGGYTF.

This clonotype has more than one count but fewer than ten. The chain combines TRBV25-1 with TRBJ1-5; 7 bases agree with TRBD1. V was pared by 5 bases and J by 3 bases, with 7 bases of the junction left unmatched. Germline CDR1 is MGHDK and CDR2 is SYGVNS. The CDR3 covers 15 residues. CDR3 sequence (DNA): TGTGCCAGCAGTCCAGGGGGGTCGTACAATCAGCCCCAGCATTTT. Its translation: CASSPGGSYNQPQHF.

This clonotype has a count of ten or more. This chain links TRBV7-6 with TRBJ1-1; 7 positions agree with TRBD1. The germline V gene encodes CDR1 SGHVS and CDR2 FNYEAQ. The CDR3 is made up of 16 amino acids. Losses at the gene ends were 1 base for V and 0 bases for J; bases not matched to a gene: 5. CDR3: CASSLDRQGMNTEAFF. As DNA, the CDR3 is TGTGCCAGCAGCTTAGACCGACAGGGAATGAACACTGAAGCTTTCTTT.

A remark on this clonotype: A far larger clone is just one base off, so this is likely a read error. J is TRBJ1-5 and V is TRBV4-2; unclear D gene. The CDR3 has 15 amino acids. Germline V gene sequence: CDR1 LGHNA, CDR2 YNFKEQ. CDR3 protein: CASSQGSGSNQPQQF. CDR3 DNA sequence: TGTGCCAGCAGCCAAGGGTCGGGCAGCAATCAGCCCCAGCAGTTT.

On this clonotype: At one end, the junction sequence differs from germline, possibly due to a read error. The gene calls are TRBV19 and TRBJ2-1, with D unclear. From germline, CDR1 is LNHDA and CDR2 SQIVND (reference sequence). The CDR3 has 11 residues. The CDR3 coding sequence is TGTGCCAGCAGAACAGAGAATGGGCAGTTCTTC. It codes for CASRTENGQFF.

This clonotype has ten or more counts. The chain uses TRBV28 and TRBJ1-3, with TRBD1 identical over 7 bases. Unmatched junction bases numbered 5, after V lost 7 bases and J lost 2 bases. Germline values: CDR1 MDHEN, CDR2 SYDVKM. The CDR3 extends over 14 amino acids. The CDR3, as DNA: TGTGCCAGCATCCCTGGGACAGCTGGAAACACCATATATTTT. As protein: CASIPGTAGNTIYF.

This chain connects TRBV7-2 to TRBJ1-1; D call uncertain. Germline V lookup: CDR1 SGHTA, CDR2 FQGNSA. This CDR3 has 16 residues. The germline V and J ends were trimmed by 0 bases and 0 bases, with 11 bases remaining between them. CDR3 protein: CASSLAARTMNTEAFF. For the CDR3, the DNA is TGTGCCAGCAGCTTAGCCGCCAGGACCATGAACACTGAAGCTTTCTTT.

This clonotype was picked up many times. V gene TRBV13 combines with J gene TRBJ1-2; weak D call: TRBD1 (5 bases). This CDR3 comprises 15 residues. The germline V and J ends were trimmed by 5 bases and 6 bases, with 19 bases remaining between them. Germline lookup yields CDR1 PRHDT and CDR2 FYEKMQ (reference sequence). CDR3 sequence (DNA): TGTGCCAGCAGCCACGGTGGGGCAGGCGAGGATGGCTACACCTTC. This translates into CASSHGGAGEDGYTF.

The chain has TRBV27 and TRBJ1-2, with TRBD1 as a possible D gene (5 bases). V dropped 6 bases and J dropped 4 bases, with 15 bases sitting between them. Germline V gene data show CDR1 as MNHEY and CDR2 as SMNVEV (reference sequence). CDR3 length: 14 residues. CDR3 region: CASRSQGRVYGYTF. The CDR3 region has the DNA TGTGCCAGCAGGTCCCAGGGTAGGGTCTATGGCTACACCTTC.

This clonotype was detected many times. DNA for the CDR3: TGTGCCAGCAGCCCTAGGGGGCGAGGAGAGACCCAGTACTTC. It translates to CASSPRGRGETQYF. The rearrangement uses TRBV11-2 and TRBJ2-5; 7 nucleotides match TRBD1. Germline CDR1 reads SGHAT; CDR2 reads FQNNGV. V shed 5 bases and J 4 bases; nucleotides not matched to a gene: 7. This CDR3 comprises 14 residues.

This clonotype came up many times. The chain couples TRBV20-1 to TRBJ2-5; D is perhaps TRBD1 or TRBD2 (6 bases each). This CDR3 is 12 amino acids long. Per the germline V gene, CDR1 is DFQATT and CDR2 is SNEGSKA (reference sequence). The V gene lost 3 bases and the J gene lost 7 bases, with 12 bases spanning the gap. The CDR3 reads CSASGGARTQYF. The CDR3 region has the DNA TGCAGTGCTAGCGGGGGCGCCCGGACCCAGTACTTC.

V gene TRBV19 combines with J gene TRBJ2-7; the D gene is possibly TRBD2 (6 bases). CDR1 and CDR2 from the germline V gene are LNHDA and SQIVND (reference sequence). The V and J ends lost 2 bases and 4 bases respectively, with 18 bases between them. The CDR3 runs to 16 residues. The CDR3 sequence is CASSITPTGLLYEQYF. CDR3 sequence (DNA): TGTGCCAGTAGTATAACCCCCACGGGACTTCTTTACGAGCAGTACTTC.

This clonotype has more than one count but fewer than ten. A single base separates this from a much larger clone, so it may be a read error. This rearrangement joins TRBV6-1 to TRBJ1-2, with D unresolved. The CDR3 has 18 amino acids. V lost 2 bases and J 8 bases, leaving 27 bases between the germline ends. Germline lookup yields CDR1 MNHNS and CDR2 SASEGT. The CDR3 here is CASSEFAGSTPGLFGYTF. The CDR3 nucleotides are TGTGCCAGCAGTGAATTTGCAGGATCTACACCTGGGTTGTTCGGCTACACCTTC.